Reported below is one T cell receptor beta chain. The antigen is unknown. This entry is derived from a study of OX40 agonist ivuxolimab in advanced cancers. The wider study: Head and neck, renal cell, melanoma or hepatocellular carcinoma were the cancers that dose-escalation patients had. Eligibility rules accepted prior anti-PD-1, anti-PD-L1 or anti-CTLA-4 therapy, and 35% to 40% had some.

Some clones are missing from TCRdb's copy, which holds only in-frame ones; the method was immunoSEQ multiplex PCR. The table lists 70,000 or so clones, about 94% of them singletons. Whole-study results and caveats: Some of the lowest clonal expansion was seen in partial responders at 0.1-3.0 mg/kg.

Germline values: CDR1 SGDLS, CDR2 YYNGEE. V dropped 1 base and J dropped 5; count of bases not matched to a gene: 5. The CDR3 is made up of 14 amino acids. The chain recombines TRBV9 with TRBJ1-1; 7 bases agree with TRBD1. The source material was CD4+ or CD8+ T cells sorted from blood, sampled in a trial of the OX40 agonist ivuxolimab. This TCR derives from an adult with an advanced solid tumor such as melanoma, head and neck, liver or kidney cancer. CDR3 sequence: CASSVNRGWTEAFF. DNA for the CDR3: TGTGCCAGCAGCGTAAACAGGGGTTGGACTGAAGCTTTCTTT.